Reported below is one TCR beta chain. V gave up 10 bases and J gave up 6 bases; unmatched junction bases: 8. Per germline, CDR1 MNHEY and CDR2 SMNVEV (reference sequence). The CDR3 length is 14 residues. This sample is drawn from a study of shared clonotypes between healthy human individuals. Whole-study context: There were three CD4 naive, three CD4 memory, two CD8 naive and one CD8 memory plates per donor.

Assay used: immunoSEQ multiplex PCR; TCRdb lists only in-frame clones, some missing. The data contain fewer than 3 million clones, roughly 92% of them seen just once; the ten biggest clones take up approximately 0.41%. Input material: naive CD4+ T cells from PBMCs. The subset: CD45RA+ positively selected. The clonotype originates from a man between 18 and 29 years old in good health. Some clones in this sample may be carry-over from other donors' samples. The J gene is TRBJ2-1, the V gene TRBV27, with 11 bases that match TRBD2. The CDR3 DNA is TGTGCCACTTCCAGACTAGCGGGGCCCAATGAGCAGTTCTTC. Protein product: CATSRLAGPNEQFF.